Below, 21 T cell receptor beta chains from the same sample are listed, as sequenced in a study of T cell responses to AZD1222 COVID-19 vaccine. Clones were sequenced by immunoSEQ multiplex PCR, and TCRdb holds only the in-frame ones, with some missing. This repertoire shows about 86,000 clones, more than 75% found once; its top ten account for around 21%. This specimen consisted of peripheral blood, obtained on day 0 of AZD1222 vaccination. These TCRs come from an adult in good health.

The chain links TRBV3-1 (or the pseudogene TRBV3-2) to TRBJ1-6, with 9 bases lining up with TRBD1. There are 16 residues in the CDR3. With 1 base clipped from V and 8 bases from J, the junction kept 6 bases outside the gene matches. Germline CDR1 reads LGHDT; CDR2 reads YNNKEL (reference sequence). CDR3 sequence (DNA): TGTGCCAGCAGCCAAGGACAGGGGGTGGGAGATTCACCCCTCCACTTT. Protein: CASSQGQGVGDSPLHF.

This chain uses TRBV10-2 with TRBJ1-2, with a possible D match to TRBD1 (5 bases). This CDR3 contains 14 residues. The V end was cut by 2 bases, the J end by 7 bases, with 14 bases between. CDR1 WSHSY and CDR2 SAAADI come from the germline V gene. CDR3 nucleotides: TGCGCCAGCAGTGAGATACAGGTGGGGGGTGGCTACACCTTC. Its translation is CASSEIQVGGGYTF.

J is TRBJ1-6 and V is TRBV7-2, with a weak D call TRBD1 (6 bases). V was trimmed by 4 bases and J by 8 bases, leaving 15 bases between them. Germline values: CDR1 SGHTA, CDR2 FQGNSA. The CDR3 extends over 15 amino acids. As DNA, the CDR3 is TGTGCCAGCAGCTCCCCCAGGGGCGAGCATTCACCCCTCCACTTT. Encoded protein: CASSSPRGEHSPLHF.

The chain couples TRBV14 to TRBJ2-3; D is perhaps TRBD1 or TRBD2 (5 bases each). The CDR3 loop spans 22 amino acids. The germline V and J ends were trimmed by 1 base and 0 bases, with 29 bases remaining between them. The germline V gene has CDR1 SGHDN and CDR2 FVKESK. This chain's CDR3 is CASSQAPRDLYRVHTSTDTQYF. The CDR3, as DNA: TGTGCCAGCAGCCAAGCTCCCCGGGACCTCTATCGGGTTCACACTAGCACAGATACGCAGTATTTT.

The J gene is TRBJ2-7, the V gene TRBV27, with D perhaps being TRBD1 or TRBD2 (5 bases each). V was trimmed by 6 bases and J by 4 bases, leaving 13 bases between them. Germline V gives CDR1 MNHEY, CDR2 SMNVEV (reference sequence). This CDR3 has 13 residues. CDR3: CASSSRGAYEQYF. The DNA of the CDR3 is TGTGCCAGCAGCTCAAGGGGAGCGTACGAGCAGTACTTC.

There are a few counts of this clone. This CDR3 reads CASSKSAPGTALNTEAFF. CDR3 coding DNA: TGTGCCAGCAGCAAATCCGCCCCGGGGACTGCCTTAAACACTGAAGCTTTCTTT. The rearrangement joins TRBV21-1 to TRBJ1-1. TRBV21-1 is a recognized pseudogene. The CDR3 loop spans 18 amino acids.

V and J are TRBV11-2 and TRBJ1-4; possibly TRBD1 for D (5 bases). This CDR3 comprises 15 residues. Germline-derived CDR1 and CDR2 are SGHAT and FQNNGV. The V end was cut by 5 bases, the J end by 6 bases, with 16 bases between. DNA of the CDR3: TGTGCCAGCAGCCAAAGGGGACCGGGTGATGAAAAACTGTTTTTT. Translated, it gives CASSQRGPGDEKLFF.

There are a few counts of this clone. The rearrangement joins TRBV5-4 to TRBJ2-1; D unclear. From germline, CDR1 is SGHNT and CDR2 YYREEE (reference sequence). This CDR3 region has 18 residues. Trimming left V 4 bases short and J 0 bases short, with 20 bases between. CDR3 loop: CASSPSPTPQSSYNEQFF. The CDR3 DNA reads TGTGCCAGCAGCCCTAGTCCAACCCCGCAGAGCTCCTACAATGAGCAGTTCTTC.

J is TRBJ2-7 and V is TRBV10-1, with TRBD1 matching over 12 bases. Germline CDR1 is WNHNN and CDR2 is SYGVQD (reference sequence). The CDR3 extends over 22 amino acids. Trimming at V came to 8 bases and at J to 3 bases, leaving 29 bases not matched to a gene. The CDR3 coding sequence is TGCGCCAGCCGCGACTCCGGGACAGGGGGCTCAGCGGGAGGCACAACGGGCTACGAGCAGTACTTC. Translated: CASRDSGTGGSAGGTTGYEQYF.

As DNA, the CDR3 is TGTGCCTGGAGCGACCCCGGGACCGCGCGCCACGAGCAGTACTTC. Residues: CAWSDPGTARHEQYF. The chain uses TRBV30 and TRBJ2-7; D may be TRBD1 or TRBD2 (5 bases each). V shed 3 bases and J shed 5 bases, with 20 bases lying between them. Germline CDR1 reads GTSNPN; CDR2 reads SVGIG (reference sequence). The CDR3 runs to 15 residues.

The chain recombines TRBV29-1 with TRBJ2-4; no reliable D call. V dropped 4 bases and J dropped 9 bases, with 13 bases sitting between them. CDR3 length equals 12 residues. CDR1 is SQVTM, CDR2 ANQGSEA, per germline. CDR3 sequence: CSVVSGLGIQYF. CDR3 DNA sequence: TGCAGCGTTGTCAGTGGTTTGGGCATTCAGTACTTC. Combining the CDR3 with reference TRBV29-1 and TRBJ2-4 gives the whole variable domain SAVISQKPSRDICQRGTSLTIQCQVDSQVTMMFWYRQQPGQSLTLIATANQGSEATYESGFVIDKFPISRPNLTFSTLTVSNMSPEDSSIYLCSVVSGLGIQYFGAGTRLSVL.

The chain carries TRBV24-1 and TRBJ2-7, with 7 bases that match TRBD1. From germline, CDR1 is KGHDR and CDR2 SFDVKD. The CDR3 loop spans 14 amino acids. The junction had 5 bases not matched to a gene; V was cut back by 2 bases and J by 5 bases. CDR3 amino acids: CATSDWKGGHEQYF. CDR3 sequence (DNA): TGTGCCACCAGTGATTGGAAAGGGGGCCACGAGCAGTACTTC.

The genes are TRBV5-1 and TRBJ2-1; TRBD2 agrees at 9 bases. V dropped 4 bases and J dropped 10; count of bases not matched to a gene: 9. Germline V lookup: CDR1 SGHRS, CDR2 YFSETQ. CDR3 length: 14 amino acids. The CDR3 DNA follows: TGCGCCAGCAGCCCTTTAGCGGGAGTGCTGGAGCAGTTCTTC. It codes for CASSPLAGVLEQFF.

The genes are TRBV11-2 and TRBJ1-2; D is uncertain. Germline CDR1 reads SGHAT; CDR2 reads FQNNGV. This CDR3 comprises 14 residues. The V gene lost 4 bases and the J gene lost 4 bases, with 13 bases spanning the gap. The CDR3 is CASSSGVPRYGYTF. Written as DNA, the CDR3 is TGTGCCAGCAGCTCCGGGGTTCCCCGCTATGGCTACACCTTC.

The chain employs TRBV5-1 and TRBJ2-1; 13 bases fit TRBD2. The CDR3 consists of 19 residues. Germline V gene sequence: CDR1 SGHRS, CDR2 YFSETQ. V lost 4 bases to trimming and J lost 0 bases; unmatched junction nucleotides: 10. CDR3 bases: TGCGCCAGCAGCGATTCGGGACTAGCGGGATTGAGCTCCTACAATGAGCAGTTCTTC. Protein sequence: CASSDSGLAGLSSYNEQFF.

The chain employs TRBV3-1 (or the pseudogene TRBV3-2) and TRBJ1-2, with 9 positions matching TRBD1. Unmatched junction bases numbered 17, after V lost 7 bases and J lost 5 bases. In germline, CDR1 is LGHDT, CDR2 YNNKEL (reference sequence). The CDR3 contains 17 residues. The CDR3 DNA follows: TGTGCCAGCACCTATCGGGGGACGGGACAGGGCCGATATGGCTACACCTTC. Translation gives CASTYRGTGQGRYGYTF.

The chain carries TRBV10-3 and TRBJ1-4, with 8 bases that match TRBD1. With 6 bases clipped from V and 8 bases from J, the junction kept 8 bases outside the gene matches. The CDR3 is made up of 14 amino acids. Per germline, CDR1 ENHRY and CDR2 SYGVKD. The CDR3 nucleotides read TGTGCCATCAGACCGGACAGGGCGGGGGAAAAACTGTTTTTT. It is translated as CAIRPDRAGEKLFF.

The chain recombines TRBV28 with TRBJ1-5; 7 bases map to TRBD1. This CDR3 comprises 15 residues. V was pared by 5 bases and J by 5 bases, with 9 bases of the junction left unmatched. CDR1 is MDHEN, CDR2 SYDVKM, per germline. CDR3: CASSVLGTDDQPQHF. CDR3 DNA sequence: TGTGCCAGCAGTGTACTAGGGACAGACGATCAGCCCCAGCATTTT. Complete variable domain (other parts from reference TRBV28 and TRBJ1-5): DVKVTQSSRYLVKRTGEKVFLECVQDMDHENMFWYRQDPGLGLRLIYFSYDVKMKEKGDIPEGYSVSREKKERFSLILESASTNQTSMYLCASSVLGTDDQPQHFGDGTRLSIL.

The V gene is TRBV5-4, the J gene TRBJ2-2; 7 nucleotides match TRBD2. Unmatched junction bases numbered 7, after V lost 4 bases and J lost 1 base. In germline, CDR1 is SGHNT, CDR2 YYREEE (reference sequence). The CDR3 is 16 residues long. The CDR3 DNA follows: TGTGCCAGCAGCACCCGACTAGCCGAGAACACCGGGGAGCTGTTTTTT. Translating it yields CASSTRLAENTGELFF.

The chain joins TRBV18 to TRBJ1-2; perhaps TRBD1 as D (5 bases). The CDR3 is 15 residues long. CDR1 KGHSH and CDR2 LQKENI come from the germline V gene. The germline V and J ends were trimmed by 2 bases and 4 bases, with 14 bases remaining between them. CDR3 protein: CASSPGGREGYGYTF. CDR3 nucleotide sequence: TGTGCCAGCTCACCAGGGGGAAGAGAGGGCTATGGCTACACCTTC.

The chain links TRBV28 to TRBJ2-1; 11 bases are a match to TRBD1. Germline lookup yields CDR1 MDHEN and CDR2 SYDVKM. The CDR3 length is 16 residues. V lost 6 bases to trimming and J lost 4 bases; unmatched junction nucleotides: 8. DNA of the CDR3: TGTGCCAGCAGCAGCTCCGGGACAGGGGGTTACAATGAGCAGTTCTTC. It translates to CASSSSGTGGYNEQFF.